This T cell receptor beta chain was found in a study of blood T cell repertoires in COVID-19. Turning to the study itself: PBMCs, B-cell-depleted T cells, or T cells were the source of the cDNA or gDNA that made up the material.

Using immunoSEQ multiplex PCR, the repertoire was profiled, and TCRdb retains in-frame clones only, with some absent. The sample carries roughly 77,000 clones, 80% to 90% recorded once. The CDR3 runs 14 residues. The germline CDR1 and CDR2 sequences are LGHDT and YNNKEL (reference sequence). The V gene lost 2 bases and the J gene lost 5 bases, with 7 bases spanning the gap. This receptor was taken from a man aged 45-60 years with active COVID-19. The rearrangement uses TRBV3-1 (or the pseudogene TRBV3-2) and TRBJ1-6, with D possibly TRBD1 on 6 matching bases. The specimen sequenced was peripheral blood. Written as DNA, the CDR3 is TGTGCCAGCAGCCAACCAGGGGATAATTCACCCCTCCACTTT. This gives the protein CASSQPGDNSPLHF.